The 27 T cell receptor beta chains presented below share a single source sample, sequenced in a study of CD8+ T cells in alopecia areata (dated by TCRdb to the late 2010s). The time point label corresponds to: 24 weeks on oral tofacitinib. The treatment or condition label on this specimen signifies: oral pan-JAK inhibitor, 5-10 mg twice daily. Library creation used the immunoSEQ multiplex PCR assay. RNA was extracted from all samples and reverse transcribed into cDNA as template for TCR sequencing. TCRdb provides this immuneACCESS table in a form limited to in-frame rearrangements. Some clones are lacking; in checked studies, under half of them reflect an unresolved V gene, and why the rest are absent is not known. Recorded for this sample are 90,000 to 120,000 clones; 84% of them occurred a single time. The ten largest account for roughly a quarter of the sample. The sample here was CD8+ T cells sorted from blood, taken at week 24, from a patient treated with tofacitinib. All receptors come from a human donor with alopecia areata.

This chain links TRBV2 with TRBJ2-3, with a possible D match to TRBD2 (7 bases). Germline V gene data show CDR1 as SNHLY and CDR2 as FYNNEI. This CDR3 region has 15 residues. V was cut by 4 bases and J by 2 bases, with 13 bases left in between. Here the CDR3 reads CASSVSGGYTDTQYF. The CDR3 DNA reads TGTGCCAGCAGTGTGTCGGGGGGCTACACAGATACGCAGTATTTT.

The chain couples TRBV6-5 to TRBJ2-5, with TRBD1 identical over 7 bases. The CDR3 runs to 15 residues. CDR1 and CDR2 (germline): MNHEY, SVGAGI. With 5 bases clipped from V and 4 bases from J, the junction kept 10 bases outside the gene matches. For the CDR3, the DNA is TGTGCCAGCAGTCCCAGATATCAGGGGGTAGAGACCCAGTACTTC. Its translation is CASSPRYQGVETQYF.

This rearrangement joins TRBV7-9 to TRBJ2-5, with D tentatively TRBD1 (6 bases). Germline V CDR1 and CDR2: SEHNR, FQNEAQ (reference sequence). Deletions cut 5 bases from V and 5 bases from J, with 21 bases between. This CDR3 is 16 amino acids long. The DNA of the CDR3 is TGTGCCAGCAGCCCCTCAGAGGGGGAGATCCGGGAGACCCAGTACTTC. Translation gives CASSPSEGEIRETQYF.

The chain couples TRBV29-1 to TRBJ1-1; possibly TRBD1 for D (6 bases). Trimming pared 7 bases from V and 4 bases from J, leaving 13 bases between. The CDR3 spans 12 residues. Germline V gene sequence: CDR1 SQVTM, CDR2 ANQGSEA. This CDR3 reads CSAEGGGTEAFF. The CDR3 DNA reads TGCAGCGCCGAGGGAGGGGGCACTGAAGCTTTCTTT.

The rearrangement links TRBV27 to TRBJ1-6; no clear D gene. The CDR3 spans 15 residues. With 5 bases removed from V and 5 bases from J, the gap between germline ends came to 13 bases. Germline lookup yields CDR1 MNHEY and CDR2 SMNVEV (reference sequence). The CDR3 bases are TGTGCCAGCAGTGTTACCTTCGGGAATAATTCACCCCTCCACTTT. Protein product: CASSVTFGNNSPLHF.

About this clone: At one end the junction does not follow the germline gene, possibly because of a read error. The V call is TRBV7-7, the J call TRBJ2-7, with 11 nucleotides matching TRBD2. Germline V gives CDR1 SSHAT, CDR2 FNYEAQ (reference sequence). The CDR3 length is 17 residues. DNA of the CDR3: TGTGCTAGCAGCTTCACTAGCGGGGGCCTAAGCTCCTACGAGCAGTACTTC. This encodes CASSFTSGGLSSYEQYF.

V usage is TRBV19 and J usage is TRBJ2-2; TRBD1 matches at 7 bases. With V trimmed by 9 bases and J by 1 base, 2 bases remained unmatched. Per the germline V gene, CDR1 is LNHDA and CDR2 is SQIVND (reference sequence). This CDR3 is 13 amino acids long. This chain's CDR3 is CASRTGNTGELFF. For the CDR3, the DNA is TGTGCCAGCCGGACAGGGAACACCGGGGAGCTGTTTTTT.

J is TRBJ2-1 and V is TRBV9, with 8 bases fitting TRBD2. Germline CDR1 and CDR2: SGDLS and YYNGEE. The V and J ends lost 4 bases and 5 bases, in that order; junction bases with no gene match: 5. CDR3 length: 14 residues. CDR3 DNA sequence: TGTGCCAGCAGCCCACGGGGGGGCCACAATGAGCAGTTCTTC. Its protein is CASSPRGGHNEQFF.

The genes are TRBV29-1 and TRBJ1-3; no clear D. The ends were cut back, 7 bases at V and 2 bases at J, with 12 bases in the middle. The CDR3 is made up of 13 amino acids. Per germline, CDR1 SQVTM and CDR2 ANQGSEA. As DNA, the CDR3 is TGCAGCGCACCAGTGGGGACTGGAAACACCATATATTTT. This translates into CSAPVGTGNTIYF.

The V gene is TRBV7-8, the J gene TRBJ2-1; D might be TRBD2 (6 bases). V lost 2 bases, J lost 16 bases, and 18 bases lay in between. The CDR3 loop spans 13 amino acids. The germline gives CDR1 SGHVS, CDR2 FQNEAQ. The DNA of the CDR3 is TGTGCCAGCAGCTTATTGGCGGGGCACCCAGCTTTCTTC. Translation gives CASSLLAGHPAFF. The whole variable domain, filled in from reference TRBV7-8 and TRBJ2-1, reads GAGVSQSPRYKVAKRGQDVALRCDPISGHVSLFWYQQALGQGPEFLTYFQNEAQLDKSGLPSDRFFAERPEGSVSTLKIQRTQQEDSAVYLCASSLLAGHPAFFGPGTRLTVL.

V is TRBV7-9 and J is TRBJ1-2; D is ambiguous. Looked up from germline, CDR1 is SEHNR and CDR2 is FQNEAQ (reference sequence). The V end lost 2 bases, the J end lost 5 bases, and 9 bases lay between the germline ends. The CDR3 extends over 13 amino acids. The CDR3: CASSLYDGYGYTF. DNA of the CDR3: TGTGCCAGCAGCTTATATGATGGGTATGGCTACACCTTC. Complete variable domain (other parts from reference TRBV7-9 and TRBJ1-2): DTGVSQNPRHKITKRGQNVTFRCDPISEHNRLYWYRQTLGQGPEFLTYFQNEAQLEKSRLLSDRFSAERPKGSFSTLEIQRTEQGDSAMYLCASSLYDGYGYTFGSGTRLTVV.

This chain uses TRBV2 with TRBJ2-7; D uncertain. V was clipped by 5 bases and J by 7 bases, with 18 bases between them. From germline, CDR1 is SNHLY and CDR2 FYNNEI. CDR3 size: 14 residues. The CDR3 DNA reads TGTGCCAGCAGTTGGACCCAGGCGTCTAGGGAGCAGTACTTC. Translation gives CASSWTQASREQYF.

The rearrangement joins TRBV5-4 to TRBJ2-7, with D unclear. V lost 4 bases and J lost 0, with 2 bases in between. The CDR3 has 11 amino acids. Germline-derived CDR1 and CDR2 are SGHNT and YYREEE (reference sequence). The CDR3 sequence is CASSTSYEQYF. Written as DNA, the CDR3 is TGTGCCAGCAGCACCTCCTACGAGCAGTACTTC.

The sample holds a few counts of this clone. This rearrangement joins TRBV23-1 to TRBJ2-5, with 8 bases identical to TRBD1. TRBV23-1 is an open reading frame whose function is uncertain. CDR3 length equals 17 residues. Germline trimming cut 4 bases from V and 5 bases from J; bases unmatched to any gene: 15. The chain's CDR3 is CASSLQGEGKGKETQYF. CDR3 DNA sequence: TGCGCCAGCAGTCTACAGGGGGAAGGGAAGGGAAAGGAGACCCAGTACTTC.

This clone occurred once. The CDR3 sequence is CASSQGQATTDTQYF. CDR3 DNA: TGTGCCAGCAGCCAGGGACAGGCCACCACAGATACGCAGTATTTT. The rearrangement links TRBV6-1 to TRBJ2-3; 8 bases match TRBD1. The junction had 7 bases not matched to a gene; V was cut back by 6 bases and J by 2 bases. Germline CDR1 is MNHNS and CDR2 is SASEGT. CDR3 size: 15 residues.

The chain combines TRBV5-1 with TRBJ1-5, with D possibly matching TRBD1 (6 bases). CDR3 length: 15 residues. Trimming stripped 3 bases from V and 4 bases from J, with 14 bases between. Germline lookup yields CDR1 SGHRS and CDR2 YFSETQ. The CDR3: CASSWGEDSNQPQHF. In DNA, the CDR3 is TGCGCCAGCAGCTGGGGAGAGGACAGTAATCAGCCCCAGCATTTT.

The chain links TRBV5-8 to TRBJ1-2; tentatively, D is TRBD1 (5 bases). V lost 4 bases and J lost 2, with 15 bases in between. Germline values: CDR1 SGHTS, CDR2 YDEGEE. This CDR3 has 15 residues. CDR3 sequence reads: CASSPGWGGNYGYTF. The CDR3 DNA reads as TGTGCCAGCAGCCCCGGATGGGGGGGGAACTATGGCTACACCTTC.

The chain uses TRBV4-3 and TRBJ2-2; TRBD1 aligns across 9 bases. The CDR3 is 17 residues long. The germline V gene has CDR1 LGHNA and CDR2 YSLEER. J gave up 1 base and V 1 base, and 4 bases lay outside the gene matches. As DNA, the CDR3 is TGCGCCAGCAGCCAAGTTTTGGGACAGGGGAACACCGGGGAGCTGTTTTTT. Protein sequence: CASSQVLGQGNTGELFF.

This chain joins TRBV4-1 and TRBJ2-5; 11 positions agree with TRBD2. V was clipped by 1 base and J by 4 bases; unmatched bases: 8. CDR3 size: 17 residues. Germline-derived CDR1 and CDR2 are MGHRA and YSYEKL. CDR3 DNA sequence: TGCGCCAGCAGCCAAGTAGCGGGGGGGGTCTTGGGAGAGACCCAGTACTTC. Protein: CASSQVAGGVLGETQYF.

The CDR3 coding sequence is TGTGCCAGCAGCTTAGGACAGGGCCTCGAGGAGCAGTTCTTC. As protein: CASSLGQGLEEQFF. The chain is built from TRBV7-9 and TRBJ2-1; 7 bases align to TRBD1. The CDR3 covers 14 residues. Unmatched junction bases numbered 7, after V lost 1 base and J lost 10 bases. Germline values: CDR1 SEHNR, CDR2 FQNEAQ (reference sequence).

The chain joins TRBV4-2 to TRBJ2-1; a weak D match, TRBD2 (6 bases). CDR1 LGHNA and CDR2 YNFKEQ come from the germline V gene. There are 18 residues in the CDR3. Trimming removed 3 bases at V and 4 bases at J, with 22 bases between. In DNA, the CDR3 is TGTGCCAGCAGCCAGTACGGGAGCAGAGGGTCCTTATACAATGAGCAGTTCTTC. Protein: CASSQYGSRGSLYNEQFF.

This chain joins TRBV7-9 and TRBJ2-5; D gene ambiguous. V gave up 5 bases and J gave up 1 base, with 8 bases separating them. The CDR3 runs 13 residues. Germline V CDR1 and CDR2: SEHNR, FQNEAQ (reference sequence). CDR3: CASSPITQETQYF. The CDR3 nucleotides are TGTGCCAGCAGCCCCATTACCCAAGAGACCCAGTACTTC.

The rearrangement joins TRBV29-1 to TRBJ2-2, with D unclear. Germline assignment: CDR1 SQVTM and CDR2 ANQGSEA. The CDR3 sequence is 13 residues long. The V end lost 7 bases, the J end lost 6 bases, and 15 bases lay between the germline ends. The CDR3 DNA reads TGCAGCGCGAGACAATTTGACGCCGGGGAGCTGTTTTTT. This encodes CSARQFDAGELFF.

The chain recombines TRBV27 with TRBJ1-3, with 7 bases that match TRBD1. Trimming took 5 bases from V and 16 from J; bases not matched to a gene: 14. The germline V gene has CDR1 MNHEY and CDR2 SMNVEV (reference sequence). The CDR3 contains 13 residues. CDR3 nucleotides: TGTGCCAGCAGTCCCTTGACAGGGTCCGGGTTGTATTTT. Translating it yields CASSPLTGSGLYF.

CDR3 sequence: CASSLSGGLNTEAFF. The CDR3 bases are TGTGCCAGCAGTTTATCTGGGGGGTTGAACACTGAAGCTTTCTTT. V is TRBV27 and J is TRBJ1-1, with a possible D match to TRBD1 (5 bases). This CDR3 region has 15 residues. CDR1 is MNHEY, CDR2 SMNVEV, per germline (reference sequence). V was cut by 0 bases and J by 0 bases, with 8 bases left in between.

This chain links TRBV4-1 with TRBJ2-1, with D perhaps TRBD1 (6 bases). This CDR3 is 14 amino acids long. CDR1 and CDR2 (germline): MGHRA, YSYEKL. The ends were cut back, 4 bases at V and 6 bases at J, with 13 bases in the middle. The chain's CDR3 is CASSPGAGVNEQFF. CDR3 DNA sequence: TGCGCCAGCAGCCCCGGGGCAGGGGTCAATGAGCAGTTCTTC.

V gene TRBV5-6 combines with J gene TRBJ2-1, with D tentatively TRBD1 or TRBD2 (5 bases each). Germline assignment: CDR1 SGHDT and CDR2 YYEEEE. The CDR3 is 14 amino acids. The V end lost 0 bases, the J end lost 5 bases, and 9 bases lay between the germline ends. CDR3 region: CASSLDGTDNEQFF. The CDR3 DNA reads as TGTGCCAGCAGCTTGGATGGGACGGACAATGAGCAGTTCTTC.